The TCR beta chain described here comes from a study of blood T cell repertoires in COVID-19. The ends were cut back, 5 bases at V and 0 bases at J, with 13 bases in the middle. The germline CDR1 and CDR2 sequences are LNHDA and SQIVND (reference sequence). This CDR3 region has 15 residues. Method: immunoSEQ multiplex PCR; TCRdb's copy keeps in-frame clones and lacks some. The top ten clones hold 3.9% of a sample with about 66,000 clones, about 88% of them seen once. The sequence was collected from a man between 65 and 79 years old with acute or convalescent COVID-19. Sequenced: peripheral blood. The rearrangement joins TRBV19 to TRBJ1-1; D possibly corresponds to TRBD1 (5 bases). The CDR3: CASSPRQSMNTEAFF. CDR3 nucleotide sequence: TGTGCCAGTAGTCCCAGACAGTCTATGAACACTGAAGCTTTCTTT.